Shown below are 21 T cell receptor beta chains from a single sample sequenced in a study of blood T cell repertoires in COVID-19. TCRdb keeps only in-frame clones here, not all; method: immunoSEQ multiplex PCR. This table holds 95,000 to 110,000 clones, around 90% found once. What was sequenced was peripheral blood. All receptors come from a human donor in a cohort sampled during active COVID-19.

The CDR3 nucleotides are TGTGCCAGCAGCGTAGGACTAGCGGTCAGACTGAACACTGAAGCTTTCTTT. Protein sequence: CASSVGLAVRLNTEAFF. This chain connects TRBV9 to TRBJ1-1; D is ambiguous. CDR3 length: 17 residues. The V end was cut by 0 bases, the J end by 0 bases, with 15 bases between. Germline CDR1 is SGDLS and CDR2 is YYNGEE.

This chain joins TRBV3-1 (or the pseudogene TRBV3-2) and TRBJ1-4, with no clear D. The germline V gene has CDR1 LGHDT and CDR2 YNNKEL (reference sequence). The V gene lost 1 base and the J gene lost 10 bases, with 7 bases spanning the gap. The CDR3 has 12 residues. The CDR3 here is CASSQAEGKLFF. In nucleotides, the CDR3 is TGTGCCAGCAGCCAAGCTGAGGGAAAACTGTTTTTT.

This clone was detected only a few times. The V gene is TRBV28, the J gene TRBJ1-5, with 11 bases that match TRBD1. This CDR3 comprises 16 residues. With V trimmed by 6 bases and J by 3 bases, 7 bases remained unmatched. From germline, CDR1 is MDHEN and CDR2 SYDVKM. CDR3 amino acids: CASRPGGQGANQPQHF. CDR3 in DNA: TGTGCCAGCAGGCCTGGAGGACAGGGGGCCAATCAGCCCCAGCATTTT.

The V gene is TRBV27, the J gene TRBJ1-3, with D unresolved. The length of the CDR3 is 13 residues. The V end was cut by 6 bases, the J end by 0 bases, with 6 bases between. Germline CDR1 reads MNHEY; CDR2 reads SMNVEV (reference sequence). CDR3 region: CASSMSSGNTIYF. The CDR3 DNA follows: TGTGCCAGCAGCATGAGCTCTGGAAACACCATATATTTT.

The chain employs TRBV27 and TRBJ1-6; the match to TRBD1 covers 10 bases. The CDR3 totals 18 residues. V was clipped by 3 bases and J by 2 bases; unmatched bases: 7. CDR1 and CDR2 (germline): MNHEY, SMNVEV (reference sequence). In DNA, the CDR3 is TGTGCCAGCAGTTTCCGGGTAGGACAGGGGGCCTATAATTCACCCCTCCACTTT. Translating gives CASSFRVGQGAYNSPLHF.

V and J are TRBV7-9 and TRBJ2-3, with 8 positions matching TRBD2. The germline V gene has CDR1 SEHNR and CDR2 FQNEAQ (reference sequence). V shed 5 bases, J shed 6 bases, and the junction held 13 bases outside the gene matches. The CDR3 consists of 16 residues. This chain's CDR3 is CASSPRVAGSVDTQYF. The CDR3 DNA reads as TGTGCCAGCAGCCCCAGGGTAGCGGGGAGCGTGGATACGCAGTATTTT.

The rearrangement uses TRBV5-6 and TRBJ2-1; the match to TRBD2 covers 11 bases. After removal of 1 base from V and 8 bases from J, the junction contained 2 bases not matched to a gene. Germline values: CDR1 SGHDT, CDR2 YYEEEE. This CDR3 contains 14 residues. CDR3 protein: CASSLTSGRDEQFF. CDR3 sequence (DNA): TGTGCCAGCAGCTTGACTAGCGGGAGAGATGAGCAGTTCTTC.

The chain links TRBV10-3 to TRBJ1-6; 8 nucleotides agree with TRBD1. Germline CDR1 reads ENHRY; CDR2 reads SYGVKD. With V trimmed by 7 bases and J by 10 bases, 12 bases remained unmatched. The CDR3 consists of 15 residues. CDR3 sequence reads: CAITTDGQGGSPLHF. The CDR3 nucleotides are TGTGCCATCACTACCGACGGACAGGGAGGATCACCCCTCCACTTT.

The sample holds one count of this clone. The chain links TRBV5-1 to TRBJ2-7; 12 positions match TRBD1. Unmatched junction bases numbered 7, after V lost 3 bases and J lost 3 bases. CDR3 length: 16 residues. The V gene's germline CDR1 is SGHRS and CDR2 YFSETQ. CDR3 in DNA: TGCGCCAGCAGCTGGTCCGGGACAGGGGGCCTCTACGAGCAGTACTTC. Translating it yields CASSWSGTGGLYEQYF.

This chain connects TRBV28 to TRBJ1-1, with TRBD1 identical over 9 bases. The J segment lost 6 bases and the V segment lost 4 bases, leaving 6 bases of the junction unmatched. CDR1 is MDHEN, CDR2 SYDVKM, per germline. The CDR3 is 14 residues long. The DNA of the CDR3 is TGTGCCAGCAGTTCCGCACAGGGGGCCTCTGAAGCTTTCTTT. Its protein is CASSSAQGASEAFF.

The CDR3 loop is CAISVSVWGGAYEQYF. The CDR3 nucleotides read TGTGCCATCAGTGTTTCCGTGTGGGGGGGGGCCTACGAGCAGTACTTC. V and J are TRBV10-3 and TRBJ2-7; 7 nucleotides align to TRBD2. CDR1 and CDR2 (germline): ENHRY, SYGVKD. CDR3 size: 16 residues. V shed 4 bases, J shed 2 bases, and the junction held 11 bases outside the gene matches.

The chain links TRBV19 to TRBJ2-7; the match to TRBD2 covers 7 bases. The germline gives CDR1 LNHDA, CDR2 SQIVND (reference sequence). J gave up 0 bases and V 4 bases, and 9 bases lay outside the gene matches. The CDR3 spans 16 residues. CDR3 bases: TGTGCCAGTAGTAGTTGGTCTAGCGGAGTCTCCTACGAGCAGTACTTC. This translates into CASSSWSSGVSYEQYF.

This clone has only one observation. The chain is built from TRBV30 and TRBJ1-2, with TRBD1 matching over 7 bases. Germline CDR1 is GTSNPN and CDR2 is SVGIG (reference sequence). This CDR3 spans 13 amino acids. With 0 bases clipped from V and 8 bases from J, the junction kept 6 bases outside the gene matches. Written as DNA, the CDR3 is TGTGCCTGGAGTGTATGGGCAGGGGGAGGCTACACCTTC. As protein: CAWSVWAGGGYTF.

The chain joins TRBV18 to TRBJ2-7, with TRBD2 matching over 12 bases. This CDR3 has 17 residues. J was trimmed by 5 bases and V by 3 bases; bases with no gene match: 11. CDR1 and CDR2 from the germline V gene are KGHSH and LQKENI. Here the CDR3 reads CASSPWTSGARGNEQYF. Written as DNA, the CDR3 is TGTGCCAGCTCACCTTGGACTAGCGGGGCCCGTGGAAACGAGCAGTACTTC. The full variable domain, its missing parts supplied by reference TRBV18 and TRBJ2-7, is NAGVMQNPRHLVRRRGQEARLRCSPMKGHSHVYWYRQLPEEGLKFMVYLQKENIIDESGMPKERFSAEFPKEGPSILRIQQVVRGDSAAYFCASSPWTSGARGNEQYFGPGTRLTVT.

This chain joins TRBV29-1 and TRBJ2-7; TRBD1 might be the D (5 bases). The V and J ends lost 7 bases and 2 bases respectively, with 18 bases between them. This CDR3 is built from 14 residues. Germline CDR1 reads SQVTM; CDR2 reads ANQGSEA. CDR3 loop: CSAAFGRVPYEQYF. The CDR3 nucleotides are TGCAGCGCTGCCTTCGGCAGGGTACCCTACGAGCAGTACTTC.

The CDR3 region has the DNA TGTGCCAGCAGCCAAGAGCAACGCAGGGGGCGTCGGAATGAGCAGTTCTTC. Its translation: CASSQEQRRGRRNEQFF. The V call is TRBV4-2, the J call TRBJ2-1; 8 nucleotides agree with TRBD1. The CDR3 has 17 residues. V dropped 0 bases and J dropped 7; count of bases not matched to a gene: 11. Looked up from germline, CDR1 is LGHNA and CDR2 is YNFKEQ.

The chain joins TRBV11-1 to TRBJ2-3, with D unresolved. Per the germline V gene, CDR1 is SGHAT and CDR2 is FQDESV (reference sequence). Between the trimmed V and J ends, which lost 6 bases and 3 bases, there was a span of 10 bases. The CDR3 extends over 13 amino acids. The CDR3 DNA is TGTGCCAGCAGATCTTCCAGGACAGATACGCAGTATTTT. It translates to CASRSSRTDTQYF.

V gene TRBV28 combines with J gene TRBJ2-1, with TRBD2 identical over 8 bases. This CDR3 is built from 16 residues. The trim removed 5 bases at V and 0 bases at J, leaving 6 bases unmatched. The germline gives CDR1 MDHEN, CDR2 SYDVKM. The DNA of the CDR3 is TGTGCCAGCAGTAGCTCCGGACTAGCCTCCTACAATGAGCAGTTCTTC. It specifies CASSSSGLASYNEQFF.

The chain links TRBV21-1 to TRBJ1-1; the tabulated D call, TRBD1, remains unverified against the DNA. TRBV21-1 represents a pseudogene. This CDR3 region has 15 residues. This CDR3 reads CASSKGHLMNTEAFF. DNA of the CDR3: TGTGCCAGCAGCAAGGGACACCTCATGAACACTGAAGCTTTCTTT.

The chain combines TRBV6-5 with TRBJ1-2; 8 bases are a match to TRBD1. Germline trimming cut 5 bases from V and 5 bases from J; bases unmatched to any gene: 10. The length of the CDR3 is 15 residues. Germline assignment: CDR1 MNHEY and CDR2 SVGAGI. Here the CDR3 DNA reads TGTGCCAGCAGTCCGCCCCGGGACAGGAGTTATGGCTACACCTTC. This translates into CASSPPRDRSYGYTF.

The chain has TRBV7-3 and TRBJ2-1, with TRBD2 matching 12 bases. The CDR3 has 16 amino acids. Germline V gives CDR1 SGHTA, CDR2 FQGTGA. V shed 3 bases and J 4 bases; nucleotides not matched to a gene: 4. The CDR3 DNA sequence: TGTGCCAGCAGCTTTTCCGGGACTAGCGGGTACAATGAGCAGTTCTTC. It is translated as CASSFSGTSGYNEQFF.